This entry is about one TCR beta chain. The sample belongs to a study of control samples from healthy donors and cancer patients. Measured with immunoSEQ multiplex PCR; TCRdb has only the in-frame clones, and not every one. The table records 150,000 or so clones, 80% to 90% of them present only once. This CDR3 is 13 amino acids long. The V end lost 2 bases, the J end lost 1 base, and 5 bases lay between the germline ends. Germline V gene sequence: CDR1 SGHTA, CDR2 FQGNSA. This TCR was recovered from a man younger than 30 in good health. The V call is TRBV7-2, the J call TRBJ1-1, with no clear D. The sequenced sample consisted of blood. DNA for the CDR3: TGTGCCAGCAGCTTACTCAGGAACACTGAAGCTTTCTTT. Protein: CASSLLRNTEAFF.